Detailed here is one TCR beta chain. The sample is drawn from a study of somatic mutations in cytotoxic T cells in rheumatoid arthritis. For the study at large: A 30 ml EDTA sample of patient blood was drawn right after diagnosis, before any treatment.

Assay: immunoSEQ multiplex PCR; the TCRdb copy retains only in-frame clones and omits some. The sample holds over 15,000 clones, over 60% seen once. Per germline, CDR1 SEHNR and CDR2 FQNEAQ (reference sequence). The V segment lost 5 bases and the J segment 3 bases; nucleotides outside the gene matches: 6. The CDR3 contains 14 residues. The sequencing sample was made of CD8+ T cells sorted from blood. This sequence joins TRBV7-9 and TRBJ2-7; 8 nucleotides agree with TRBD1. This TCR derives from an adult with rheumatoid arthritis. CDR3 region: CASSPGTGSYEQYF. CDR3 sequence (DNA): TGTGCCAGCAGCCCAGGGACAGGCAGCTACGAGCAGTACTTC. The full variable domain, its missing parts supplied by reference TRBV7-9 and TRBJ2-7, is DTGVSQNPRHKITKRGQNVTFRCDPISEHNRLYWYRQTLGQGPEFLTYFQNEAQLEKSRLLSDRFSAERPKGSFSTLEIQRTEQGDSAMYLCASSPGTGSYEQYFGPGTRLTVT.